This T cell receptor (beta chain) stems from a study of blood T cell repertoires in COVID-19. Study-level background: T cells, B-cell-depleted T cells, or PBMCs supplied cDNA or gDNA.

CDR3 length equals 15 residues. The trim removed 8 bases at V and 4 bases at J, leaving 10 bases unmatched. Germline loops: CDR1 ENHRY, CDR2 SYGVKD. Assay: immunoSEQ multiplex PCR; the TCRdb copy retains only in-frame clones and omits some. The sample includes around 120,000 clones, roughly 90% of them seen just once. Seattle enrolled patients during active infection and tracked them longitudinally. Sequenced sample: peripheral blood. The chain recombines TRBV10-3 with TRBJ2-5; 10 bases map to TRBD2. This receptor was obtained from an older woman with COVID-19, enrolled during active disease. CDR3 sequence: CAIHSSGGTRETQYF. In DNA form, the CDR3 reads TGTGCCATCCATTCTAGCGGGGGAACTCGAGAGACCCAGTACTTC.